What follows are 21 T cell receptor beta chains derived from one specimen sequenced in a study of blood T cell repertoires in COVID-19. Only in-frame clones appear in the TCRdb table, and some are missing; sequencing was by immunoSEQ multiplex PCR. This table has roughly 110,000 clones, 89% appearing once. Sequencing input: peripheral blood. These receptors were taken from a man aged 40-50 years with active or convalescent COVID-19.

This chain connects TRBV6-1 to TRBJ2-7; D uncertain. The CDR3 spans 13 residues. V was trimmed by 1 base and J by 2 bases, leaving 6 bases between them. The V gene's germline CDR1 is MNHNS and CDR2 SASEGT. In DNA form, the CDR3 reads TGTGCCAGCAGTGAAGGACAAGCCTACGAGCAGTACTTC. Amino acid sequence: CASSEGQAYEQYF.

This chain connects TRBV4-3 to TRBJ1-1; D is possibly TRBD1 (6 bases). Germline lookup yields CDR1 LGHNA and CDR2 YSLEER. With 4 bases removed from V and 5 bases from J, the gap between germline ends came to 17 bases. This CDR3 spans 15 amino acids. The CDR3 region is CASSPLQGGITEAFF. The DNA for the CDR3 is TGCGCCAGCAGCCCCCTACAGGGAGGGATAACTGAAGCTTTCTTT.

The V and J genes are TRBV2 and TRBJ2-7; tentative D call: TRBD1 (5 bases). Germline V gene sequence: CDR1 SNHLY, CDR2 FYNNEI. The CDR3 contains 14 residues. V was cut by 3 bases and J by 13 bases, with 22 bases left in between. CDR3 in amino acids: CASSEGQGGPNLYF. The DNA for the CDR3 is TGTGCCAGCAGTGAGGGGCAGGGCGGTCCCAACTTATACTTC.

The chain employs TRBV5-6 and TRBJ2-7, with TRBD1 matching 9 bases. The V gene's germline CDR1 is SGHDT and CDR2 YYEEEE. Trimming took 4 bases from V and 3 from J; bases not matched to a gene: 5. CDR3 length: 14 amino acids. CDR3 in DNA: TGTGCCAGCAGCCGACAGGGGGTTTACTACGAGCAGTACTTC. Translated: CASSRQGVYYEQYF.

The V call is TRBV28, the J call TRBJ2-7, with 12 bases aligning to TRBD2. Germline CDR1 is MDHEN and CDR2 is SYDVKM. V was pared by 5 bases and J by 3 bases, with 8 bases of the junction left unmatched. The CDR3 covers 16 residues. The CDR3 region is CASSNTGLAGLYEQYF. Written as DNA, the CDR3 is TGTGCCAGCAGTAATACTGGACTAGCGGGACTCTACGAGCAGTACTTC.

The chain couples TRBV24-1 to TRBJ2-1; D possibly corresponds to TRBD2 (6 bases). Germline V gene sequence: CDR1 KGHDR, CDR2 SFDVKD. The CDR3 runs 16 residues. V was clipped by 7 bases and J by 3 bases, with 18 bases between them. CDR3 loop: CATRSAHGGGYNEQFF. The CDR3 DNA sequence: TGTGCCACCAGGTCCGCACACGGGGGAGGCTACAATGAGCAGTTCTTC.

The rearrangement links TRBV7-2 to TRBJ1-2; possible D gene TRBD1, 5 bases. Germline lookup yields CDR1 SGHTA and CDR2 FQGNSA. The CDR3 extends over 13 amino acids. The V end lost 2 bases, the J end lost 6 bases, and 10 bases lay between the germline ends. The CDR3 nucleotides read TGTGCCAGCAGCTTAAGGGGTATGGATGGCTACACCTTC. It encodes CASSLRGMDGYTF.

DNA of the CDR3: TGTGCCAGCAGTCCCTCCCTAGATTTCGGCAATGAGCAGTTCTTC. Translating gives CASSPSLDFGNEQFF. The chain joins TRBV7-3 to TRBJ2-1, with D unresolved. CDR3 length: 15 residues. Germline CDR1 and CDR2: SGHTA and FQGTGA. The V end was cut by 6 bases, the J end by 6 bases, with 18 bases between.

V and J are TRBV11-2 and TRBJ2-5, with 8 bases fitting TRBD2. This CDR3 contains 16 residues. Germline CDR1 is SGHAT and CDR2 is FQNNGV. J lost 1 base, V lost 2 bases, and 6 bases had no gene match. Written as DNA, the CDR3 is TGTGCCAGCAGCTTAAATGAACTAGCGGTCCAAGAGACCCAGTACTTC. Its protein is CASSLNELAVQETQYF.

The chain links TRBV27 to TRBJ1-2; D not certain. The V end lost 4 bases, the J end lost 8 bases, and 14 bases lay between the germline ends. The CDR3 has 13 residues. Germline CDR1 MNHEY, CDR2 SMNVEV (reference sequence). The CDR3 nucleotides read TGTGCCAGCAGTTCATGGCCTCAGGAAGGCTACACCTTC. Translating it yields CASSSWPQEGYTF.

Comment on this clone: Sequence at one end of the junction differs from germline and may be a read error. The CDR3 sequence is CASSGTGNAGELFF. The DNA of the CDR3 is TGTGCCAGCAGTGGGACAGGGAACGCCGGGGAGCTGTTTTTT. V is TRBV6-4 and J is TRBJ2-2; 8 bases align to TRBD1. The germline V gene encodes CDR1 MRHNA and CDR2 SNTAGT. CDR3 size: 14 residues.

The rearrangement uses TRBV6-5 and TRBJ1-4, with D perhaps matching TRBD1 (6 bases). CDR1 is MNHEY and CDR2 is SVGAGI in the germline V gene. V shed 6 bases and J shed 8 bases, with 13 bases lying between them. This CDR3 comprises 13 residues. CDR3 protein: CASRTFQGEKLFF. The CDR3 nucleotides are TGTGCCAGCAGAACCTTCCAGGGGGAAAAACTGTTTTTT.

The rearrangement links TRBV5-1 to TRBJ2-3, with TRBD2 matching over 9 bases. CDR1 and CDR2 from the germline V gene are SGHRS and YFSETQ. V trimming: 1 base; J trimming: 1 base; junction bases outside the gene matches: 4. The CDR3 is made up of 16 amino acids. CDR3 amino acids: CASSLSLAGGTDTQYF. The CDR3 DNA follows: TGCGCCAGCAGCTTGTCCTTAGCGGGAGGCACAGATACGCAGTATTTT.

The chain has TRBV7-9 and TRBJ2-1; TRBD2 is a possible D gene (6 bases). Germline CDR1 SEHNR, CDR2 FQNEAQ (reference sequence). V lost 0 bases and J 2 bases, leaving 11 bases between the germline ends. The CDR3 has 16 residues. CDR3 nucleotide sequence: TGTGCCAGCAGCTTAGCTCAGGGCGGGACCTACAATGAGCAGTTCTTC. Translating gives CASSLAQGGTYNEQFF.

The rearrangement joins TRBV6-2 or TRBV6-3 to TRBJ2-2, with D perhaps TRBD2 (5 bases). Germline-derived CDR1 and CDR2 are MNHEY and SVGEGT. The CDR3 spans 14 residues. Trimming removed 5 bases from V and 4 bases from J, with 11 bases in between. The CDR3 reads CASSRTRGTGELFF. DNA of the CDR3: TGTGCCAGCAGTAGGACCCGGGGCACCGGGGAGCTGTTTTTT.

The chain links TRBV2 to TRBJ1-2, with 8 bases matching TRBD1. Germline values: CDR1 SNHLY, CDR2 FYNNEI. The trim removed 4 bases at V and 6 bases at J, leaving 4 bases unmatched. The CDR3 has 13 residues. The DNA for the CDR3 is TGTGCCAGCAGTGGACAGGGGAGAGATGGCTACACCTTC. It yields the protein CASSGQGRDGYTF.

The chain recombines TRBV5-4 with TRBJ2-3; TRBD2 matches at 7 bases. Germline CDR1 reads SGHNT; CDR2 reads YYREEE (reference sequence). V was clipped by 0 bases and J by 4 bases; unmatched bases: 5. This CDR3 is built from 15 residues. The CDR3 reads CASSLGGAGADTQYF. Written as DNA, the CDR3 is TGTGCCAGCAGCTTGGGTGGCGCGGGAGCAGATACGCAGTATTTT. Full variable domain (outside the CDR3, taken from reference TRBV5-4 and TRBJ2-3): ETGVTQSPTHLIKTRGQQVTLRCSSQSGHNTVSWYQQALGQGPQFIFQYYREEENGRGNFPPRFSGLQFPNYSSELNVNALELDDSALYLCASSLGGAGADTQYFGPGTRLTVL.

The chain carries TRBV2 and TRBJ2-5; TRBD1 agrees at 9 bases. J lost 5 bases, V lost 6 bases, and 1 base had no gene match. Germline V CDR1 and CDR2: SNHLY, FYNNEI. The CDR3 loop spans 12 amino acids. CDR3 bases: TGTGCCAGCAGAGGACAGGGGGAGACCCAGTACTTC. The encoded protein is CASRGQGETQYF.

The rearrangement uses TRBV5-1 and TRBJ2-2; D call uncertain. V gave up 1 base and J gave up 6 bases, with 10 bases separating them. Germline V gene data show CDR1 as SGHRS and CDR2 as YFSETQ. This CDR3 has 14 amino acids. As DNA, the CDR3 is TGCGCCAGCAGCTTGTATAGATTGTCCGGGGAGCTGTTTTTT. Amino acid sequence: CASSLYRLSGELFF.

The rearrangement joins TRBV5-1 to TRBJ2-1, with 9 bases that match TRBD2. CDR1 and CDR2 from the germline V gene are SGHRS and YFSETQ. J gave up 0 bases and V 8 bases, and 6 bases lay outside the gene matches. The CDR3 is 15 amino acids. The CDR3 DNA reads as TGCGCCAGTGTAGCGGGAGAGAGCTCCTACAATGAGCAGTTCTTC. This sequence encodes CASVAGESSYNEQFF.

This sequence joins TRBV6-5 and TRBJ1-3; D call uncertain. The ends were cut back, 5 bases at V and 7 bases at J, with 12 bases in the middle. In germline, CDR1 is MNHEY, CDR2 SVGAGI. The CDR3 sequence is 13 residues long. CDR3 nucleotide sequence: TGTGCCAGCAGTACCCAGCGGCTGAACACCATATATTTT. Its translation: CASSTQRLNTIYF.